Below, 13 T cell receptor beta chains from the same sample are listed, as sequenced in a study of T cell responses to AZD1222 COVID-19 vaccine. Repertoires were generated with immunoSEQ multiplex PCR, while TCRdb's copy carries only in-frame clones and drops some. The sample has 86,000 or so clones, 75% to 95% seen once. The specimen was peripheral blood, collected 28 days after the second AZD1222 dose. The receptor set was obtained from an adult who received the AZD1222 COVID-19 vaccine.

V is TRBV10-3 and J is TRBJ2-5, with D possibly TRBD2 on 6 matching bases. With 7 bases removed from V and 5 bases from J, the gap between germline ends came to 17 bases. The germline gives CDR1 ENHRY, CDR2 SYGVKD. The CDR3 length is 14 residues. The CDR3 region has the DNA TGTGCCATCATGGAGGGGCGATCGGAGGAGACCCAGTACTTC. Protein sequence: CAIMEGRSEETQYF.

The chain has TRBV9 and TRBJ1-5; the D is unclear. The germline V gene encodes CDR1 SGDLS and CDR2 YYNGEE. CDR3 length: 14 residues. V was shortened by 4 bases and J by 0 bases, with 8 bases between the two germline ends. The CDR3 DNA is TGTGCCAGCAGCCCCAGCGGTAGCAATCAGCCCCAGCATTTT. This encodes CASSPSGSNQPQHF.

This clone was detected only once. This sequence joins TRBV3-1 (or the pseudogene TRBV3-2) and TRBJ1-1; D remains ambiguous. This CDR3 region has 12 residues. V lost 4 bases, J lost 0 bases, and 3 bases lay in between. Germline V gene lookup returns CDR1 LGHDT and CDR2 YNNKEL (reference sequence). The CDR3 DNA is TGTGCCAGCAGCCTCATGAACACTGAAGCTTTCTTT. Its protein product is CASSLMNTEAFF.

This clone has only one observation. CDR3 loop: CASSFDSTDTQYF. The CDR3 coding sequence is TGTGCCAGCAGCTTTGATAGCACAGATACGCAGTATTTT. The J gene is TRBJ2-3, the V gene TRBV7-2; D not resolved. CDR1 is SGHTA, CDR2 FQGNSA, per germline. V gave up 3 bases and J gave up 0 bases, with 4 bases separating them. The CDR3 contains 13 residues. Drawing the rest from reference TRBV7-2 and TRBJ2-3, the complete variable domain is GAGVSQSPSNKVTEKGKDVELRCDPISGHTALYWYRQSLGQGLEFLIYFQGNSAPDKSGLPSDRFSAERTGGSVSTLTIQRTQQEDSAVYLCASSFDSTDTQYFGPGTRLTVL.

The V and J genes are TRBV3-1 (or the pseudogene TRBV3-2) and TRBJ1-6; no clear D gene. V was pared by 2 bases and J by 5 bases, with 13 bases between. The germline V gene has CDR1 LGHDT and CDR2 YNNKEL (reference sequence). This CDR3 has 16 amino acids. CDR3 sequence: CASSQLRPPNNSPLHF. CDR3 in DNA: TGTGCCAGCAGCCAACTCAGGCCCCCAAATAATTCACCCCTCCACTTT.

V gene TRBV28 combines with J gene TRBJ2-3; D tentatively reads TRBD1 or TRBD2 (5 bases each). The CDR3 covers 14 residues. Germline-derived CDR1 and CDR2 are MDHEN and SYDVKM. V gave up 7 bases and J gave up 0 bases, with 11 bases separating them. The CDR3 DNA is TGTGCCAGCACCATGGGACCCAGCACAGATACGCAGTATTTT. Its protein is CASTMGPSTDTQYF.

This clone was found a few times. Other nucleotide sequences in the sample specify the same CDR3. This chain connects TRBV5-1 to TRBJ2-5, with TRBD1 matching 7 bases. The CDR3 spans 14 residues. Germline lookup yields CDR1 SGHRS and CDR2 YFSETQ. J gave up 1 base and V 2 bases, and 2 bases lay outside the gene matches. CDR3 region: CASSFGTAQETQYF. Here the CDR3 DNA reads TGCGCCAGCAGCTTCGGGACAGCCCAAGAGACCCAGTACTTC.

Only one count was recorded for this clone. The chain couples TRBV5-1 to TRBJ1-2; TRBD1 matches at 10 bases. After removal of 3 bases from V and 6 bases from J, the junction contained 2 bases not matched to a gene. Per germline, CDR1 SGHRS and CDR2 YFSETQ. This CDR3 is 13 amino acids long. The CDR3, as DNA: TGCGCCAGCAGCTGGGGGACAGGGGATGGCTACACCTTC. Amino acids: CASSWGTGDGYTF.

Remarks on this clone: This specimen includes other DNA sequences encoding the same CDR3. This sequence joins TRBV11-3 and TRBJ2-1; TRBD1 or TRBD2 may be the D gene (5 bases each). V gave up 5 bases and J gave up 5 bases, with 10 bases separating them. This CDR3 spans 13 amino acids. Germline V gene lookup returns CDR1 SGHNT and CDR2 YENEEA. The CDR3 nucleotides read TGTGCCAGCAGCCTGGGACGGAACAATGAGCAGTTCTTC. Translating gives CASSLGRNNEQFF. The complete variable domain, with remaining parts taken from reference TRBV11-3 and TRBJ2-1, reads EAGVVQSPRYKIIEKKQPVAFWCNPISGHNTLYWYLQNLGQGPELLIRYENEEAVDDSQLPKDRFSAERLKGVDSTLKIQPAELGDSAVYLCASSLGRNNEQFFGPGTRLTVL.

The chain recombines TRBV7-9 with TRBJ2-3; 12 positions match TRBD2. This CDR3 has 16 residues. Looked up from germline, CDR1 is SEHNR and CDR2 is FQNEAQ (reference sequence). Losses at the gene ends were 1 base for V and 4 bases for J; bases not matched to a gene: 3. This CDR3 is CASSLGLAGVADTQYF. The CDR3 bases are TGTGCCAGCAGCTTAGGACTAGCGGGGGTCGCAGATACGCAGTATTTT.

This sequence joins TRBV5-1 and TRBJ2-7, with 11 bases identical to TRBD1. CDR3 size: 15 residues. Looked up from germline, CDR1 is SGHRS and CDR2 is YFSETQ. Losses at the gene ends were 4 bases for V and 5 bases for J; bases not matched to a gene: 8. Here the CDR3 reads CASSIYGQGADEQYF. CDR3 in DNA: TGCGCCAGCAGCATATACGGACAGGGGGCCGACGAGCAGTACTTC.

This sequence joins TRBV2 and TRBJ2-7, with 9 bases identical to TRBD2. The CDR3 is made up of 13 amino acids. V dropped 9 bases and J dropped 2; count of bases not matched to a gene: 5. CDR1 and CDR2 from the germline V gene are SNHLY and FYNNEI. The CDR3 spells CARSLAGTYEQYF. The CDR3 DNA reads TGTGCCAGAAGTCTAGCGGGGACCTACGAGCAGTACTTC.

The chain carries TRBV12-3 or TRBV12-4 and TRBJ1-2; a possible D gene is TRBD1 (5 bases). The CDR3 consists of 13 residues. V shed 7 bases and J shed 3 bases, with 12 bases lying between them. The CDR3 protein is CASTPQGYYGYTF. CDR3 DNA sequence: TGTGCCAGCACCCCCCAGGGATACTATGGCTACACCTTC.